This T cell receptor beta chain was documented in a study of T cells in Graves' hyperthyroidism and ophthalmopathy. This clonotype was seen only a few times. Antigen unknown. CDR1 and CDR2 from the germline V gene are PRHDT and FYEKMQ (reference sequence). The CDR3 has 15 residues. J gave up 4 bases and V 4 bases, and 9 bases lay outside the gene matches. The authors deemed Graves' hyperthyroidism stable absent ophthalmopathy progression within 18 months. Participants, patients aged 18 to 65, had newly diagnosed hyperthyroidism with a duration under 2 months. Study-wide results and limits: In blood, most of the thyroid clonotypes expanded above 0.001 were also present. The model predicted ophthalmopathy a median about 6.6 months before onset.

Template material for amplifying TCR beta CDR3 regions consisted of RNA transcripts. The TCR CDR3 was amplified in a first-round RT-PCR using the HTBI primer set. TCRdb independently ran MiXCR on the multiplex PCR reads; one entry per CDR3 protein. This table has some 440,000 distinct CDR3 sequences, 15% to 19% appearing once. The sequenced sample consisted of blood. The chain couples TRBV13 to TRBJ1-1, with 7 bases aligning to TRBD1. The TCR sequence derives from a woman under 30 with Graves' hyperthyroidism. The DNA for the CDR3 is TGTGCCAGCAGCTCCTCAGGGGGGTTAGGCACTGAAGCTTTCTTT. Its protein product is CASSSSGGLGTEAFF.